These 5 T cell receptor beta chains share one sample of origin, sequenced in a study of OX40 agonist ivuxolimab in advanced cancers. Clones were sequenced by immunoSEQ multiplex PCR, and TCRdb holds only the in-frame ones, with some missing. The profile covers about 130,000 clones, with about 92% appearing a single time and about 0.93% taken by the ten largest. The sequences come from CD4+ or CD8+ T cells sorted from blood, collected in a trial of the OX40 agonist ivuxolimab. The receptors come from an adult with an advanced solid tumor such as melanoma, head and neck, liver or kidney cancer.

The chain combines TRBV15 with TRBJ1-4; D unclear. Germline CDR1 reads LNHNV; CDR2 reads YYDKDF (reference sequence). The CDR3 totals 14 residues. V was pared by 6 bases and J by 6 bases, with 14 bases between. The CDR3 loop is CATRVGQTDEKLFF. The DNA for the CDR3 is TGTGCCACCAGGGTAGGGCAGACCGATGAAAAACTGTTTTTT.

The chain recombines TRBV4-3 with TRBJ2-1; D is tentatively TRBD1 or TRBD2 (5 bases each). CDR3 length: 12 residues. V was shortened by 4 bases and J by 12 bases, with 13 bases between the two germline ends. Looked up from germline, CDR1 is LGHNA and CDR2 is YSLEER. The CDR3 region has the DNA TGCGCCAGCAGCCGGGACCCCCACGGGCAGTTCTTC. Amino acid sequence: CASSRDPHGQFF.

The chain recombines TRBV11-2 with TRBJ2-1; D is possibly TRBD1 or TRBD2 (5 bases each). Trimming left V 1 base short and J 0 bases short, with 7 bases between. CDR1 SGHAT and CDR2 FQNNGV come from the germline V gene. The CDR3 is 15 amino acids. DNA for the CDR3: TGTGCCAGCAGCTTAGGGGGGTCCTCCTACAATGAGCAGTTCTTC. It translates to CASSLGGSSYNEQFF.

The V and J genes are TRBV9 and TRBJ1-2, with D tentatively TRBD1 (5 bases). CDR3 length equals 15 residues. V lost 4 bases and J lost 4, with 17 bases in between. The V gene's germline CDR1 is SGDLS and CDR2 YYNGEE. CDR3 in DNA: TGTGCCAGCAGCCCGGGGACGCCTTCGGCCTATGGCTACACCTTC. Its translation is CASSPGTPSAYGYTF.

J is TRBJ1-1 and V is TRBV6-4, with D possibly matching TRBD1 (5 bases). The germline V and J ends were trimmed by 7 bases and 5 bases, with 17 bases remaining between them. This CDR3 has 14 residues. Germline CDR1 and CDR2: MRHNA and SNTAGT. The CDR3: CASTGGRGRTEAFF. CDR3 nucleotide sequence: TGTGCCAGCACCGGAGGTAGGGGACGGACTGAAGCTTTCTTT.